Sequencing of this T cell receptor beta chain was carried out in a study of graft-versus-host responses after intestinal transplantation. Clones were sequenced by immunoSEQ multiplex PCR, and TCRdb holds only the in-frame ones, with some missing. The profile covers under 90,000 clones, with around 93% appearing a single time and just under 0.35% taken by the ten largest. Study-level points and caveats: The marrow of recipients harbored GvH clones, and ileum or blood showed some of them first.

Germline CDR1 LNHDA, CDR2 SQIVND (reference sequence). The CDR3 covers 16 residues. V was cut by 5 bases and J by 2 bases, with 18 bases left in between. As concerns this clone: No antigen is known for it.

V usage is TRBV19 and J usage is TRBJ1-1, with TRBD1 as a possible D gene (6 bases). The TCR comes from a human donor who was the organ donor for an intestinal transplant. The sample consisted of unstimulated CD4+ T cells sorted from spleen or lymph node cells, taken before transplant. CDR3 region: CASSFIPGHINTEAFF. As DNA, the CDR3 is TGTGCCAGTAGTTTCATTCCGGGACATATTAACACTGAAGCTTTCTTT.